The clone carrying this TCR beta chain was observed once. What it recognizes is unknown. Produced via immunoSEQ multiplex PCR; TCRdb's table is partial and in-frame only. The sample comprises roughly 140,000 clones, 94% of which are singletons, and roughly 1.2% rests with the top ten. Deletions cut 2 bases from V and 4 bases from J, with 10 bases between. Germline CDR1 reads SGHDT; CDR2 reads YYEEEE. CDR3 size: 14 residues. This sample stems from a study of T cell responses to AZD1222 COVID-19 vaccine. Overall study results and limits: There were repertoire samples only from the period after the peak T cell response. Reportedly, nearly half of unique spike TCRs recognized epitopes outside B.1.351/B.1.1.7 mutations.

The specimen was peripheral blood, collected on day 0 of AZD1222 vaccination. The clonotype comes from an adult in good health. The chain is built from TRBV5-6 and TRBJ1-3; D ambiguous. This CDR3 reads CASSFGVLGNTIYF. CDR3 DNA sequence: TGTGCCAGCAGCTTTGGGGTTTTGGGAAACACCATATATTTT.